One and the same sample provided the 24 T cell receptor beta chains below, sequenced in a study of blood T cell repertoires in COVID-19. The method was immunoSEQ multiplex PCR; TCRdb's version includes in-frame clones alone and lacks a portion of them. The table records approximately 140,000 clones, approximately 90% of them present only once. The sample taken for sequencing was peripheral blood. These TCRs come from a man aged 50 to 60 with active or convalescent COVID-19.

The chain carries TRBV7-8 and TRBJ2-5, with 11 bases fitting TRBD2. This CDR3 is built from 16 residues. Germline CDR1 and CDR2: SGHVS and FQNEAQ. With 3 bases clipped from V and 5 bases from J, the junction kept 8 bases outside the gene matches. CDR3 sequence: CASSFVAGGVRETQYF. As DNA, the CDR3 is TGTGCCAGCAGCTTCGTAGCGGGGGGGGTCCGGGAGACCCAGTACTTC.

This clone was recorded once. The chain links TRBV7-7 to TRBJ2-5; 8 bases align to TRBD1. CDR1 and CDR2 from the germline V gene are SSHAT and FNYEAQ (reference sequence). Trimming at V came to 3 bases and at J to 4 bases, leaving 10 bases not matched to a gene. This CDR3 spans 16 amino acids. CDR3 loop: CASSFLVTGGTETQYF. The DNA for the CDR3 is TGTGCCAGCAGCTTTTTGGTCACAGGGGGGACAGAGACCCAGTACTTC.

V and J are TRBV27 and TRBJ2-7; D is perhaps TRBD2 (5 bases). CDR1 is MNHEY, CDR2 SMNVEV, per germline (reference sequence). Trimming removed 10 bases from V and 3 bases from J, with 10 bases in between. This CDR3 is 11 amino acids long. The CDR3 loop is CAIMGVYEQYF. The CDR3 coding sequence is TGTGCCATTATGGGAGTCTACGAGCAGTACTTC.

This rearrangement joins TRBV24-1 to TRBJ2-1; 8 bases fit TRBD2. In germline, CDR1 is KGHDR, CDR2 SFDVKD. The J segment lost 3 bases and the V segment lost 2 bases, leaving 5 bases of the junction unmatched. The CDR3 loop spans 16 amino acids. DNA for the CDR3: TGTGCCACCAGTGATTCCGGGACTAGGGACTACAATGAGCAGTTCTTC. Residues: CATSDSGTRDYNEQFF.

V usage is TRBV4-2 and J usage is TRBJ2-3; 9 positions agree with TRBD2. The CDR3 runs 17 residues. Losses at the gene ends were 1 base for V and 4 bases for J; bases not matched to a gene: 9. The V gene's germline CDR1 is LGHNA and CDR2 YNFKEQ. The CDR3 loop reads CASSQVMGGRAADTQYF. The DNA for the CDR3 is TGTGCCAGCAGCCAAGTGATGGGCGGGAGGGCTGCAGATACGCAGTATTTT.

V is TRBV28 and J is TRBJ2-1, with D tentatively TRBD2 (6 bases). Trimming shortened V by 8 bases and J by 2 bases, and 10 bases separated the two germline ends. Germline V lookup: CDR1 MDHEN, CDR2 SYDVKM. This CDR3 is 13 amino acids long. CDR3 DNA sequence: TGTGCCAGCTACGGGAGCCCCTACAATGAGCAGTTCTTC. The encoded protein is CASYGSPYNEQFF.

V usage is TRBV27 and J usage is TRBJ1-6; D gene uncertain. V lost 4 bases and J 6 bases, leaving 16 bases between the germline ends. The CDR3 contains 16 residues. The germline V gene has CDR1 MNHEY and CDR2 SMNVEV (reference sequence). The CDR3 sequence is CASSYGRIRGNSPLHF. The CDR3 coding sequence is TGTGCCAGCAGTTACGGGAGGATACGGGGTAATTCACCCCTCCACTTT.

This chain connects TRBV6-1 to TRBJ2-7, with 10 bases matching TRBD1. From germline, CDR1 is MNHNS and CDR2 SASEGT. CDR3 size: 15 residues. Trimming at V came to 7 bases and at J to 6 bases, leaving 12 bases not matched to a gene. In nucleotides, the CDR3 is TGTGCCAGCACGAATAACCCGGGACAGGGGACCGAGCAGTACTTC. Its protein product is CASTNNPGQGTEQYF.

In nucleotides, the CDR3 is TGTGCCTGCGACCGGACAGGAAACTATGGCTACACCTTC. Amino acid sequence: CACDRTGNYGYTF. The V call is TRBV30, the J call TRBJ1-2; 7 bases align to TRBD1. Germline CDR1 reads GTSNPN; CDR2 reads SVGIG (reference sequence). The CDR3 is 13 residues long. Trimming at V came to 6 bases and at J to 2 bases, leaving 6 bases not matched to a gene.

The rearrangement uses TRBV7-2 and TRBJ2-2, with D unresolved. The ends were cut back, 3 bases at V and 1 base at J, with 6 bases in the middle. Germline V gene lookup returns CDR1 SGHTA and CDR2 FQGNSA. The CDR3 consists of 14 residues. CDR3 region: CASSFSGNTGELFF. CDR3 coding DNA: TGTGCCAGCAGCTTTTCAGGGAACACCGGGGAGCTGTTTTTT.

The J gene is TRBJ1-1, the V gene TRBV2; D not certain. Germline-derived CDR1 and CDR2 are SNHLY and FYNNEI. V lost 3 bases, J lost 2 bases, and 7 bases lay in between. This CDR3 spans 13 amino acids. CDR3 bases: TGTGCCAGCAGTGACCGGTTTAACACTGAAGCTTTCTTT. As protein: CASSDRFNTEAFF.

The chain uses TRBV2 and TRBJ2-7, with D unresolved. The length of the CDR3 is 11 residues. V was pared by 2 bases and J by 4 bases, with 3 bases between. Per the germline V gene, CDR1 is SNHLY and CDR2 is FYNNEI. This chain's CDR3 is CASSERYEQYF. The CDR3 nucleotides read TGTGCCAGCAGTGAACGTTACGAGCAGTACTTC. Using reference TRBV2 and TRBJ2-7 for the parts outside the CDR3, the full variable domain is EPEVTQTPSHQVTQMGQEVILRCVPISNHLYFYWYRQILGQKVEFLVSFYNNEISEKSEIFDDQFSVERPDGSNFTLKIRSTKLEDSAMYFCASSERYEQYFGPGTRLTVT.

The chain combines TRBV7-6 with TRBJ2-7; D unclear. V was pared by 0 bases and J by 2 bases, with 11 bases between. CDR1 and CDR2 (germline): SGHVS, FNYEAQ. CDR3 length equals 15 residues. The CDR3 region has the DNA TGTGCCAGCAGCTTAGCAACGATGGCCACCTACGAGCAGTACTTC. Encoded protein: CASSLATMATYEQYF.

V gene TRBV30 combines with J gene TRBJ1-1; possibly TRBD1 for D (6 bases). Deletions cut 2 bases from V and 4 bases from J, with 17 bases between. This CDR3 region has 15 residues. Germline V gives CDR1 GTSNPN, CDR2 SVGIG (reference sequence). The CDR3 reads CAWSLQGRPRTEAFF. Written as DNA, the CDR3 is TGTGCCTGGAGTCTACAGGGCCGACCGCGCACTGAAGCTTTCTTT.

The chain carries TRBV7-8 and TRBJ2-5; 12 bases are shared with TRBD1. J was trimmed by 5 bases and V by 0 bases; bases with no gene match: 4. Looked up from germline, CDR1 is SGHVS and CDR2 is FQNEAQ. This CDR3 spans 16 amino acids. CDR3 sequence reads: CASSLAGQGAGETQYF. As DNA, the CDR3 is TGTGCCAGCAGCTTAGCGGGACAGGGGGCCGGGGAGACCCAGTACTTC.

The rearrangement joins TRBV10-1 to TRBJ2-3, with 12 bases matching TRBD2. The CDR3 runs to 12 residues. Per the germline V gene, CDR1 is WNHNN and CDR2 is SYGVQD (reference sequence). V shed 8 bases and J 8 bases; nucleotides not matched to a gene: 2. The CDR3: CASGLAGSTQYF. In nucleotides, the CDR3 is TGCGCCAGCGGACTAGCGGGAAGTACGCAGTATTTT.

The chain joins TRBV12-5 to TRBJ2-7; D might be TRBD1 (7 bases). The V end lost 0 bases, the J end lost 3 bases, and 15 bases lay between the germline ends. This CDR3 has 16 amino acids. Germline lookup yields CDR1 LGHNT and CDR2 FRNRAP. CDR3 DNA sequence: TGTGCTAGTGGTTTGGTAAACGGCAGGGGGGTCTACGAGCAGTACTTC. It encodes CASGLVNGRGVYEQYF.

The J gene is TRBJ2-1, the V gene TRBV5-4; 8 nucleotides align to TRBD2. CDR1 is SGHNT and CDR2 is YYREEE in the germline V gene (reference sequence). This CDR3 is built from 15 residues. V lost 2 bases and J lost 6; bases outside the gene matches: 7. The CDR3 is CASSFQLAVANEQFF. In DNA, the CDR3 is TGTGCCAGCAGCTTTCAACTAGCGGTCGCCAATGAGCAGTTCTTC. Together with reference TRBV5-4 and TRBJ2-1, the CDR3 gives the full variable domain: ETGVTQSPTHLIKTRGQQVTLRCSSQSGHNTVSWYQQALGQGPQFIFQYYREEENGRGNFPPRFSGLQFPNYSSELNVNALELDDSALYLCASSFQLAVANEQFFGPGTRLTVL.

This rearrangement joins TRBV19 to TRBJ2-2; D is uncertain. V was pared by 3 bases and J by 6 bases, with 8 bases between. This CDR3 is 13 amino acids long. Germline values: CDR1 LNHDA, CDR2 SQIVND (reference sequence). The chain's CDR3 is CASSMAQPGELFF. CDR3 DNA: TGTGCCAGTAGTATGGCACAGCCCGGGGAGCTGTTTTTT. Variable domain in full (rest from reference TRBV19 and TRBJ2-2): DGGITQSPKYLFRKEGQNVTLSCEQNLNHDAMYWYRQDPGQGLRLIYYSQIVNDFQKGDIAEGYSVSREKKESFPLTVTSAQKNPTAFYLCASSMAQPGELFFGEGSRLTVL.

The chain combines TRBV6-1 with TRBJ2-7; D ambiguous. Trimming removed 1 base at V and 3 bases at J, with 13 bases between. Germline lookup yields CDR1 MNHNS and CDR2 SASEGT. The CDR3 has 15 residues. CDR3 loop: CASSEGIVVSYEQYF. Written as DNA, the CDR3 is TGTGCCAGCAGTGAAGGCATTGTTGTCAGCTACGAGCAGTACTTC.

This chain connects TRBV11-2 to TRBJ2-7; 7 nucleotides line up with TRBD2. Germline assignment: CDR1 SGHAT and CDR2 FQNNGV. V shed 2 bases and J 2 bases; nucleotides not matched to a gene: 6. The CDR3 is 15 residues long. In DNA form, the CDR3 reads TGTGCCAGCAGCTTAAGGGAGGGGTCGGCCTACGAGCAGTACTTC. It is translated as CASSLREGSAYEQYF.

The chain employs TRBV10-1 and TRBJ2-1; 10 nucleotides agree with TRBD1. The CDR3 length is 16 residues. The trim removed 1 base at V and 6 bases at J, leaving 6 bases unmatched. Germline-derived CDR1 and CDR2 are WNHNN and SYGVQD (reference sequence). Written as DNA, the CDR3 is TGCGCCAGCAGTGAGTTCCGGGACAGGGGTCTCAATGAGCAGTTCTTC. It specifies CASSEFRDRGLNEQFF.

The rearrangement joins TRBV28 to TRBJ1-4; 9 nucleotides match TRBD1. This CDR3 comprises 15 residues. V trimming: 2 bases; J trimming: 5 bases; junction bases outside the gene matches: 3. Germline V gives CDR1 MDHEN, CDR2 SYDVKM. The CDR3, as DNA: TGTGCCAGCAGTTTACCCACAGGGGGCAATGAAAAACTGTTTTTT. Translating it yields CASSLPTGGNEKLFF.

Here the CDR3 reads CASSLLGGPSGSSYEQYF. The CDR3 nucleotides read TGTGCCAGCAGCTTATTGGGAGGGCCTAGCGGTTCCTCCTACGAGCAGTACTTC. The V and J genes are TRBV7-2 and TRBJ2-7, with 7 bases lining up with TRBD2. The V and J ends lost 2 bases and 0 bases, in that order; junction bases with no gene match: 13. The CDR3 has 18 residues. From germline, CDR1 is SGHTA and CDR2 FQGNSA.